This TCR beta chain was recorded in a study of regulatory T cells in long-lasting Graves disease. CDR1 is ENHRY, CDR2 SYGVKD, per germline. The V gene lost 10 bases and the J gene lost 3 bases, with 10 bases spanning the gap. The CDR3 runs to 11 residues. Time point defined: persistent/refractory GD, antithyroid drugs over 5 years with positive TRAb. Researchers made the TCR library from RNA that was extracted from PBMCs. For TCR beta, libraries came from iRepertoire HTBI primers and Arm-PCR of CDR3 regions. TCRdb re-derived calls from the multiplex PCR reads in MiXCR, one entry per CDR3 protein. The sample comprises a few hundred thousand distinct CDR3 sequences, 23% of which are singletons, and roughly 28% rests with the top ten. This clonotype has only a few counts.

The source material was peripheral blood mononuclear cells (PBMCs), sampled when the disease was refractory, from a patient treated with antithyroid drugs. The chain combines TRBV10-3 with TRBJ2-7; D might be TRBD2 (6 bases). The sequence was obtained from a female donor with Graves disease. This chain's CDR3 is CATGEIYEQYF. CDR3 DNA: TGTGCCACGGGGGAGATCTACGAGCAGTACTTC.